The following is a T cell receptor beta chain sequence with its context. Its antigen remains undetermined. The sample holds no much larger clone one base away, and base qualities are not on file. These data come from a study of T cell changes during pregnancy in multiple sclerosis (dated by TCRdb to the late 2010s). About the full investigation: In women with multiple sclerosis, the researchers looked at how the T cell repertoire shifted as pregnancy progressed.

The library was obtained by the immunoSEQ multiplex PCR assay. Sourced from immuneACCESS, this table was stored by TCRdb with only in-frame sequences that have V and J called. A share of the clones is absent; for the studies checked, an unresolved V gene accounts for under half, and the remainder has no known explanation. The sample contains approximately 30,000 clones, around nine tenths of them found a single time. The ten biggest clones cover 8.3% of the sample. The starting material was CD8+ T cells from peripheral blood mononuclear cells, obtained in the second trimester of pregnancy. The sequence derives from a female donor with multiple sclerosis, enrolled in a pregnancy study.

The CDR3 reads CGTSPTIAGGHNEQFF. The DNA sequence is as follows: TGCGGGACCAGCCCAACCATAGCGGGGGGGCACAATGAGCAGTTCTTC. Rearrangement joined TRBV29-1 to TRBJ2-1, with 11 middle bases fitting TRBD2. Per the germline V gene, SQVTM is the CDR1 and ANQGSEA is the CDR2. From cysteine to phenylalanine, the CDR3 is 16 amino acids long. The retained sequence is limited to the CDR3, 48 bases, with the frame set at the first base.